Presented here are 3 T cell receptor beta chains from one specimen sequenced in a study of regulatory T cells in long-lasting Graves disease. Time point denoted: newly diagnosed GD, antithyroid drugs for less than 3 months. With RNA extracted from PBMCs as input, the TCR library was made. According to the study, TCR beta libraries were built with iRepertoire HTBI primers and CDR3-region Arm-PCR. Via MiXCR, TCRdb re-called the multiplex PCR reads, giving one row per CDR3 protein. The sample yields fewer than 450,000 distinct CDR3 sequences, 15% seen once. The data also belong to a second study, concerning T cells in Graves' hyperthyroidism and ophthalmopathy.

Material: peripheral blood mononuclear cells (PBMCs), obtained at new diagnosis, from a patient treated with antithyroid drugs. These receptors were obtained from a woman aged 40 to 50 with Graves disease.

This clonotype occurred a few times. CDR3 bases: TGTGCCAGCAGTCGGACTAGCGGGACCCAACGACCTTCCTACGAGCAGTACTTC. It specifies CASSRTSGTQRPSYEQYF. J is TRBJ2-7 and V is TRBV27; the match to TRBD2 covers 12 bases. Per the germline V gene, CDR1 is MNHEY and CDR2 is SMNVEV (reference sequence). The CDR3 is 18 amino acids. V dropped 5 bases and J dropped 1; count of bases not matched to a gene: 12.

The chain couples TRBV28 to TRBJ1-3; maybe TRBD1 (6 bases). Deletions cut 11 bases from V and 0 bases from J, with 11 bases between. Germline CDR1 MDHEN, CDR2 SYDVKM. The CDR3 length is 13 residues. The CDR3 is CAGPDSSGNTIYF. In DNA, the CDR3 is TGTGCCGGCCCGGACAGCTCTGGAAACACCATATATTTT.

The chain uses TRBV5-1 and TRBJ2-7; TRBD2 aligns across 8 bases. This CDR3 is built from 16 residues. After removal of 4 bases from V and 4 bases from J, the junction contained 13 bases not matched to a gene. CDR1 and CDR2 from the germline V gene are SGHRS and YFSETQ. The CDR3 DNA reads TGCGCCAGCAGCCCTTCCCCTACTAGCGGAGTGTACGAGCAGTACTTC. It translates to CASSPSPTSGVYEQYF.